These 20 T cell receptor beta chains were sequenced from one sample in a study of blood T cell repertoires in COVID-19. Libraries were prepared by immunoSEQ multiplex PCR; TCRdb keeps only in-frame clonotypes and omits some of them. The data contain 200,000 to 250,000 clones, roughly 90% of them seen just once; the ten biggest clones take up around 2.9%. Sequenced sample: peripheral blood. The receptor set was obtained from a woman aged 60-70 years with acute or convalescent COVID-19.

The chain uses TRBV11-2 and TRBJ1-4, with a possible D match to TRBD1 (5 bases). Germline V gives CDR1 SGHAT, CDR2 FQNNGV. V dropped 7 bases and J dropped 8 bases, with 14 bases sitting between them. This CDR3 is built from 13 residues. The CDR3 is CASKRAGGEKLFF. CDR3 nucleotide sequence: TGTGCCAGCAAGAGGGCGGGGGGAGAAAAACTGTTTTTT.

This chain connects TRBV7-9 to TRBJ1-2, with 8 bases matching TRBD1. The V gene's germline CDR1 is SEHNR and CDR2 FQNEAQ (reference sequence). This CDR3 region has 15 residues. The J segment lost 0 bases and the V segment lost 3 bases, leaving 3 bases of the junction unmatched. As DNA, the CDR3 is TGTGCCAGCAGCTTCGGACAGGGAGCTAACTATGGCTACACCTTC. As protein: CASSFGQGANYGYTF.

The chain couples TRBV18 to TRBJ1-2, with a possible D match to TRBD1 (5 bases). Trimming took off 5 bases at V and 4 bases at J, with 11 bases between the two ends. CDR1 and CDR2 (germline): KGHSH, LQKENI. CDR3 length: 13 amino acids. The CDR3 reads CASSTTAAYGYTF. CDR3 coding DNA: TGTGCCAGCTCAACGACAGCCGCCTATGGCTACACCTTC.

This clone occurred once. This CDR3 is CASSAGIPSYEQYF. CDR3 nucleotides: TGCGCCAGCAGCGCCGGGATCCCTTCCTACGAGCAGTACTTC. The genes are TRBV5-1 and TRBJ2-7, with a weak D call TRBD2 (5 bases). Germline V lookup: CDR1 SGHRS, CDR2 YFSETQ. Trimming took 4 bases from V and 1 from J, leaving 12 bases between them. This CDR3 spans 14 amino acids.

The V and J genes are TRBV27 and TRBJ1-2, with D unresolved. The length of the CDR3 is 16 residues. The germline CDR1 and CDR2 sequences are MNHEY and SMNVEV (reference sequence). With 7 bases removed from V and 0 bases from J, the gap between germline ends came to 18 bases. The CDR3 protein is CASTLRSVGANYGYTF. The CDR3 bases are TGTGCCAGCACCCTGAGGAGCGTTGGAGCTAACTATGGCTACACCTTC.

The chain links TRBV4-2 to TRBJ2-3; TRBD2 agrees at 8 bases. The trim removed 0 bases at V and 6 bases at J, leaving 8 bases unmatched. This CDR3 contains 16 residues. Germline V CDR1 and CDR2: LGHNA, YNFKEQ. The CDR3 DNA follows: TGTGCCAGCAGCCAAGAAGTGCGGGGGGAGATGGATACGCAGTATTTT. This translates into CASSQEVRGEMDTQYF.

This clone occurred once. The chain uses TRBV4-3 and TRBJ2-7; 8 positions agree with TRBD2. The CDR3 has 15 residues. Germline values: CDR1 LGHNA, CDR2 YSLEER. V shed 1 base and J 3 bases; nucleotides not matched to a gene: 5. As DNA, the CDR3 is TGCGCCAGCAGCCAAGTAGCGGGGCGCGTCTACGAGCAGTACTTC. Residues: CASSQVAGRVYEQYF.

The chain recombines TRBV9 with TRBJ2-1, with D possibly being TRBD2 (5 bases). This CDR3 spans 16 amino acids. Germline V CDR1 and CDR2: SGDLS, YYNGEE. With 0 bases removed from V and 7 bases from J, the gap between germline ends came to 17 bases. Here the CDR3 DNA reads TGTGCCAGCAGCGTAGCTGACTACCAAAGGCCTAATGAGCAGTTCTTC. This translates into CASSVADYQRPNEQFF.

V gene TRBV2 combines with J gene TRBJ2-2; 10 positions match TRBD1. J was trimmed by 0 bases and V by 6 bases; bases with no gene match: 1. Looked up from germline, CDR1 is SNHLY and CDR2 is FYNNEI. This CDR3 region has 15 residues. CDR3 region: CASSGQGANTGELFF. In DNA, the CDR3 is TGTGCCAGCAGCGGACAGGGGGCGAACACCGGGGAGCTGTTTTTT.

The rearrangement uses TRBV6-1 and TRBJ2-7; 8 bases match TRBD2. The CDR3 sequence is 14 residues long. The V segment lost 5 bases and the J segment 0 bases; nucleotides outside the gene matches: 3. Germline V CDR1 and CDR2: MNHNS, SASEGT. The CDR3 DNA sequence: TGTGCCAGCAGTAAAAGCGGGAGCTCCTACGAGCAGTACTTC. Translation gives CASSKSGSSYEQYF.

The chain joins TRBV30 to TRBJ1-1; TRBD1 matches 7 bases. This CDR3 region has 13 residues. With V trimmed by 1 base and J by 1 base, 0 bases remained unmatched. Per the germline V gene, CDR1 is GTSNPN and CDR2 is SVGIG (reference sequence). CDR3 sequence: CAWSGQGNTEAFF. The CDR3 bases are TGTGCCTGGAGTGGACAGGGGAACACTGAAGCTTTCTTT. Complete variable domain (other parts from reference TRBV30 and TRBJ1-1): SQTIHQWPATLVQPVGSPLSLECTVEGTSNPNLYWYRQAAGRGLQLLFYSVGIGQISSEVPQNLSASRPQDRQFILSSKKLLLSDSGFYLCAWSGQGNTEAFFGQGTRLTVV.

The gene calls are TRBV21-1 and TRBJ1-3; the listed D gene, TRBD1, was not tested against the DNA. TRBV21-1 has pseudogene status. CDR3 length: 15 residues. In DNA form, the CDR3 reads TGTGCCAGCAGCACAAGGGGAATTGAAGGAAACACCATATATTTT. It translates to CASSTRGIEGNTIYF.

This clone appeared a single time. This chain uses TRBV15 with TRBJ2-7, with D possibly being TRBD2 (6 bases). V dropped 0 bases and J dropped 0 bases, with 15 bases sitting between them. Germline CDR1 is LNHNV and CDR2 is YYDKDF (reference sequence). The CDR3 spans 17 residues. The CDR3 region is CATSRDMGRGLSYEQYF. In DNA, the CDR3 is TGTGCCACCAGCAGAGATATGGGGCGGGGACTCTCCTACGAGCAGTACTTC.

In DNA, the CDR3 is TGTGCCAGCAGGGAGGGCGGGAGGCCATTGGAGACCCAGTACTTC. It codes for CASREGGRPLETQYF. J is TRBJ2-5 and V is TRBV27; 8 bases agree with TRBD2. The V and J ends lost 6 bases and 5 bases, in that order; junction bases with no gene match: 11. Germline lookup yields CDR1 MNHEY and CDR2 SMNVEV (reference sequence). The CDR3 runs 15 residues.

The chain carries TRBV7-8 and TRBJ2-5, with 9 bases lining up with TRBD2. This CDR3 has 14 residues. V lost 4 bases, J lost 5 bases, and 5 bases stayed unmatched. The germline gives CDR1 SGHVS, CDR2 FQNEAQ. CDR3 in DNA: TGTGCCAGCAGCTCTAGCGGGACCGGGGAGACCCAGTACTTC. It codes for CASSSSGTGETQYF.

The genes are TRBV12-3 or TRBV12-4 and TRBJ2-7; D is undetermined. Trimming took off 5 bases at V and 4 bases at J, with 9 bases between the two ends. The CDR3 is made up of 12 amino acids. In nucleotides, the CDR3 is TGTGCCAGCAGTGGCGACACGTACGAGCAGTACTTC. It encodes CASSGDTYEQYF.

The chain employs TRBV28 and TRBJ2-5; TRBD1 agrees at 10 bases. The CDR3 spans 16 residues. After removal of 4 bases from V and 4 bases from J, the junction contained 9 bases not matched to a gene. The germline V gene encodes CDR1 MDHEN and CDR2 SYDVKM. The DNA for the CDR3 is TGTGCCAGCAGTTCTCCGGGACAGGGGACGCGAGAGACCCAGTACTTC. This translates into CASSSPGQGTRETQYF.

The rearrangement uses TRBV28 and TRBJ2-4; TRBD2 aligns across 7 bases. This CDR3 spans 16 amino acids. The V and J ends lost 5 bases and 1 base, in that order; junction bases with no gene match: 8. Germline values: CDR1 MDHEN, CDR2 SYDVKM. The chain's CDR3 is CASSNAGTKAKNIQYF. Here the CDR3 DNA reads TGTGCCAGCAGTAACGCGGGGACTAAGGCCAAAAACATTCAGTACTTC.

This clone has just one count. The same CDR3 is also encoded by other DNA sequences in this sample. This chain uses TRBV19 with TRBJ1-5, with a weak D call TRBD1 (5 bases). This CDR3 region has 12 residues. Germline-derived CDR1 and CDR2 are LNHDA and SQIVND (reference sequence). V was pared by 10 bases and J by 5 bases, with 12 bases between. The CDR3, as DNA: TGTGCCACCCGGCAGGGCGATCAGCCCCAGCATTTT. It translates to CATRQGDQPQHF. Filled out from reference TRBV19 and TRBJ1-5, the complete variable domain reads DGGITQSPKYLFRKEGQNVTLSCEQNLNHDAMYWYRQDPGQGLRLIYYSQIVNDFQKGDIAEGYSVSREKKESFPLTVTSAQKNPTAFYLCATRQGDQPQHFGDGTRLSIL.

This chain joins TRBV25-1 and TRBJ2-2, with D perhaps matching TRBD2 (6 bases). Deletions cut 4 bases from V and 0 bases from J, with 6 bases between. The CDR3 runs 14 residues. Germline values: CDR1 MGHDK, CDR2 SYGVNS. The CDR3 is CASSGLANTGELFF. The CDR3 DNA reads TGTGCCAGCAGTGGACTAGCGAACACCGGGGAGCTGTTTTTT.